The 19 T cell receptor beta chains below come from one sample, sequenced in a study of Tregs in tolerant kidney transplant recipients. Recipients received nonmyeloablative bone marrow transplants from related graft donors, with transient mixed chimerism. Produced via immunoSEQ multiplex PCR; TCRdb's table is partial and in-frame only. This table holds tens of thousands of clones. The sample here was CD4+ T cells from blood (PBMCs), taken 24 months after the transplant. The receptors stem from a human patient who received a combined kidney and bone marrow transplant. Some T cells may be graft donor cells.

Notes on this clone: The read is 3 residues too short to cover the CDR3 end, so that end is filled in from the germline J gene. The J gene is TRBJ2-5, the V gene TRBV7-9, with D perhaps matching TRBD1 (6 bases). This CDR3 is built from 15 residues. Germline lookup yields CDR1 SEHNR and CDR2 FQNEAQ (reference sequence). V lost 2 bases and J 4 bases, leaving 14 bases between the germline ends. The CDR3 DNA, read in part, is TGTGCCAGCAGCTTAATACAGGGAGTGGGAGAGACC. Amino acids: CASSLIQGVGET. The CDR3 reads in full as CASSLIQGVGETQYF.

About this clone: The read terminates 3 residues ahead of where the CDR3 ends, so the germline J gene completes it. This chain joins TRBV2 and TRBJ1-2; possibly TRBD1 for D (5 bases). The germline V gene has CDR1 SNHLY and CDR2 FYNNEI. The CDR3 is 13 amino acids. V was pared by 4 bases and J by 5 bases, with 11 bases between. CDR3 residues: CASSAIKGYGYTF. Incomplete CDR3 DNA: TGTGCCAGCAGTGCTATAAAGGGGTATGGC.

A word on this clone: The CDR3 extends 3 residues past the end of the read, so its final part is completed from the germline J gene. The rearrangement joins TRBV7-6 to TRBJ2-2, with D perhaps matching TRBD1 (6 bases). Trimming pared 6 bases from V and 5 bases from J, leaving 13 bases between. In germline, CDR1 is SGHVS, CDR2 FNYEAQ. The CDR3 is 14 residues long. The CDR3 is CASSFSRGTGELFF. The part of the CDR3 DNA that was read is TGTGCCAGCAGTTTCTCTAGGGGGACCGGGGAG.

Points on this clone: Coverage ceases 3 residues before the CDR3 finishes, and the germline J gene fills in the end. V and J are TRBV18 and TRBJ2-4, with 8 bases identical to TRBD1. This CDR3 contains 18 residues. Germline assignment: CDR1 KGHSH and CDR2 LQKENI. Losses at the gene ends were 5 bases for V and 0 bases for J; bases not matched to a gene: 12. The part of the CDR3 DNA that was read is TGTGCCAGCTCAGTGACAGGGGTAACACCCTTAGCCAAAAACATT. Its translation is CASSVTGVTPLAKNI. The CDR3 reads in full as CASSVTGVTPLAKNIQYF.

Comments on this clone: The missing CDR3 end, 3 residues past where the read stops, is filled in from the germline J gene. The chain has TRBV11-1 and TRBJ2-7; D is unclear. This CDR3 has 14 amino acids. Germline V lookup: CDR1 SGHAT, CDR2 FQDESV (reference sequence). Deletions cut 6 bases from V and 0 bases from J, with 12 bases between. CDR3 DNA, as far as it was read: TGTGCCAGCAGATACGACTTGGACTCCTACGAG. Protein sequence: CASRYDLDSYE. The whole CDR3 is CASRYDLDSYEQYF.

For this clone: The DNA ends 3 residues before the CDR3 does, and the rest of the CDR3 is filled in from the germline J gene. This chain connects TRBV6-2 or TRBV6-3 to TRBJ2-7, with TRBD1 identical over 9 bases. V was pared by 6 bases and J by 3 bases, with 9 bases of the junction left unmatched. This CDR3 has 15 amino acids. The germline V gene encodes CDR1 MNHEY and CDR2 SVGEGT. CDR3 DNA (partial): TGTGCCAGCAGCTGGGACAGGGTGAGGGACTACGAG. Translation gives CASSWDRVRDYE. The complete CDR3 protein is CASSWDRVRDYEQYF.

Points on this clone: The CDR3 extends 3 residues past the end of the read, so its final part is completed from the germline J gene. The chain has TRBV18 and TRBJ2-1; D is possibly TRBD2 (6 bases). V shed 0 bases and J shed 6 bases, with 18 bases lying between them. In germline, CDR1 is KGHSH, CDR2 LQKENI. The CDR3 runs 17 residues. CDR3 DNA (partial): TGTGCCAGCTCACCACCGAGTTTGGCGGGATTTATCAATGAG. It specifies CASSPPSLAGFINE. The whole CDR3 protein reads CASSPPSLAGFINEQFF.

Comments on this clone: From the germline J gene comes the end of the CDR3, since the read stops 3 residues before it. V and J are TRBV20-1 and TRBJ2-2, with D possibly TRBD1 on 5 matching bases. CDR1 is DFQATT and CDR2 is SNEGSKA in the germline V gene (reference sequence). The CDR3 extends over 11 amino acids. V gave up 6 bases and J gave up 6 bases, with 8 bases separating them. CDR3: CSAVRAGELFF. CDR3 DNA (partial): TGCAGTGCGGTCAGGGCCGGGGAG.

This chain's CDR3 is CASSLGDSNTGELFF. The CDR3 DNA, read in part, is TGCGCCAGCAGCCTGGGGGACTCAAACACCGGGGAG. The V call is TRBV5-1, the J call TRBJ2-2; D perhaps matches TRBD2 (6 bases). The CDR3 end falls 3 residues outside the read, so it is completed with the germline J gene. CDR1 and CDR2 from the germline V gene are SGHRS and YFSETQ. CDR3 length equals 15 residues. V shed 4 bases and J shed 2 bases, with 12 bases lying between them.

Points on this clone: The read is 3 residues too short to cover the CDR3 end, so that end is filled in from the germline J gene. The chain has TRBV7-9 and TRBJ2-3; possibly TRBD2 for D (6 bases). Germline V lookup: CDR1 SEHNR, CDR2 FQNEAQ (reference sequence). V dropped 5 bases and J dropped 0 bases, with 12 bases sitting between them. There are 15 residues in the CDR3. The CDR3 loop is CASSAGLSSTDTQYF. CDR3 DNA (partial): TGTGCCAGCAGCGCGGGACTGTCTAGCACAGATACG.

With respect to this clone: The read ends 3 residues before the CDR3 terminus; that terminus is restored from the germline J gene. The chain links TRBV20-1 to TRBJ2-4; TRBD1 might be the D (5 bases). Trimming stripped 1 base from V and 8 bases from J, with 12 bases between. The CDR3 is made up of 13 amino acids. CDR1 and CDR2 (germline): DFQATT, SNEGSKA (reference sequence). The part of the CDR3 DNA that was read is TGCAGTGCTAGAGGGCTGGGCAGGGACATT. Translating gives CSARGLGRDI. The entire CDR3 reads CSARGLGRDIQYF.

Notes on this clone: From the germline J gene comes the end of the CDR3, since the read stops 3 residues before it. V usage is TRBV12-3 or TRBV12-4 and J usage is TRBJ2-1, with 7 bases matching TRBD2. The CDR3 totals 15 residues. V trimming: 1 base; J trimming: 8 bases; junction bases outside the gene matches: 8. The part of the CDR3 DNA that was read is TGTGCCAGCAGTTTAGAAAGCGGGATAATCGATGAG. It yields the protein CASSLESGIIDE. The full CDR3 protein reads CASSLESGIIDEQFF.

Concerning this clone itself: The read stops 3 residues short of the end of the CDR3; the missing end is completed from the germline J gene. The gene calls are TRBV5-5 and TRBJ2-1, with D possibly being TRBD1 (6 bases). Trimming left V 0 bases short and J 9 bases short, with 7 bases between. Germline V gene data show CDR1 as SGHKS and CDR2 as YYEKEE (reference sequence). The CDR3 has 12 amino acids. The sequenced part of the CDR3 DNA is TGTGCCAGCAGCTTGGCCAGGGGTGAG. Translating it yields CASSLARGE. The complete CDR3 sequence is CASSLARGEQFF.

As concerns this clone: The read stops 3 residues short of the end of the CDR3; the missing end is completed from the germline J gene. This rearrangement joins TRBV19 to TRBJ2-2; D is unclear. V shed 1 base and J shed 3 bases, with 9 bases lying between them. This CDR3 is built from 15 residues. From germline, CDR1 is LNHDA and CDR2 SQIVND (reference sequence). CDR3 amino acids: CASSIGAYYTGELFF. The covered CDR3 bases are TGTGCCAGTAGTATAGGGGCCTATTACACCGGGGAG.

In the case of this clone: The read ends 3 residues before the CDR3 terminus; that terminus is restored from the germline J gene. The rearrangement joins TRBV20-1 to TRBJ1-2, with TRBD1 as a possible D gene (6 bases). The ends were cut back, 6 bases at V and 4 bases at J, with 15 bases in the middle. The germline V gene has CDR1 DFQATT and CDR2 SNEGSKA (reference sequence). This CDR3 is built from 13 residues. Incomplete CDR3 DNA: TGCAGTGCGAACACGAAGGACAGCTATGGC. Translation gives CSANTKDSYG. The full CDR3 reads CSANTKDSYGYTF.

As for this clone: The read stops 3 residues short of the end of the CDR3; the missing end is completed from the germline J gene. The chain combines TRBV4-2 with TRBJ2-7; TRBD2 aligns across 8 bases. The ends lost 1 base at V and 2 bases at J; junction bases unmatched: 16. Germline CDR1 and CDR2: LGHNA and YNFKEQ. The CDR3 totals 19 residues. CDR3 DNA, as far as it was read: TGTGCCAGCAGCCAAGGCAAGATGCTAGCGGGCATATTAGCCTACGAG. Protein product: CASSQGKMLAGILAYE. Given in full, the CDR3 is CASSQGKMLAGILAYEQYF.

A remark on this clone: The read is 3 residues too short to cover the CDR3 end, so that end is filled in from the germline J gene. The rearrangement uses TRBV2 and TRBJ2-3; possible D gene TRBD2, 6 bases. V lost 6 bases, J lost 6 bases, and 10 bases lay in between. There are 12 residues in the CDR3. Germline loops: CDR1 SNHLY, CDR2 FYNNEI. The part of the CDR3 DNA that was read is TGTGCCAGCAGGACCGGGGGTGATACG. Its translation is CASRTGGDT. The complete CDR3 protein is CASRTGGDTQYF.

CDR3 sequence: CASSDNRGYEQYF. The CDR3 DNA, read in part, is TGTGCCAGCAGTGACAACAGGGGCTACGAG. V usage is TRBV2 and J usage is TRBJ2-7; 7 nucleotides line up with TRBD1. The CDR3 extends 3 residues past the end of the read, so its final part is completed from the germline J gene. With V trimmed by 3 bases and J by 3 bases, 2 bases remained unmatched. Germline V CDR1 and CDR2: SNHLY, FYNNEI. The CDR3 runs 13 residues.

With respect to this clone: The read halts 3 residues ahead of the CDR3 end, with the missing end drawn from the germline J gene. V is TRBV7-9 and J is TRBJ2-5, with D perhaps TRBD2 (6 bases). The V gene lost 4 bases and the J gene lost 0 bases, with 12 bases spanning the gap. Germline loops: CDR1 SEHNR, CDR2 FQNEAQ (reference sequence). The CDR3 runs to 15 residues. The CDR3 protein is CASSSARTNQETQYF. CDR3 DNA (partial): TGTGCCAGCAGCTCAGCACGGACTAACCAAGAGACC.